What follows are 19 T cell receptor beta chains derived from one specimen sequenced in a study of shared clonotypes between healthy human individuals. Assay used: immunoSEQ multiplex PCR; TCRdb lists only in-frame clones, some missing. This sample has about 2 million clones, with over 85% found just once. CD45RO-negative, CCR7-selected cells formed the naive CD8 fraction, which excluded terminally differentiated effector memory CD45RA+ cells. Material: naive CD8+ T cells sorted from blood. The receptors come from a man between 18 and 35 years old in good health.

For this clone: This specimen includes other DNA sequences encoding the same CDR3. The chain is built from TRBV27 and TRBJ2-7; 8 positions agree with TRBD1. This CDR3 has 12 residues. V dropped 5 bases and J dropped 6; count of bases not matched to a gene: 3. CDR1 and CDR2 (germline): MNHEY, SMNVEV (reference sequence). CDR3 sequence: CASSLTGGEQYF. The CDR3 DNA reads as TGTGCCAGCAGTCTCACAGGGGGCGAGCAGTACTTC.

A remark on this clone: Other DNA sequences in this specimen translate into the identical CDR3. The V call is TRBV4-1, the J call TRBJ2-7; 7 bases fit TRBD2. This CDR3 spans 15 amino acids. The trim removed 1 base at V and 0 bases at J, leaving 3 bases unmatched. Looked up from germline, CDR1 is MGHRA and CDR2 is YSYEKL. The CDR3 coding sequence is TGCGCCAGCAGCCAAGTGGGGGGGAGCTCCTACGAGCAGTACTTC. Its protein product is CASSQVGGSSYEQYF.

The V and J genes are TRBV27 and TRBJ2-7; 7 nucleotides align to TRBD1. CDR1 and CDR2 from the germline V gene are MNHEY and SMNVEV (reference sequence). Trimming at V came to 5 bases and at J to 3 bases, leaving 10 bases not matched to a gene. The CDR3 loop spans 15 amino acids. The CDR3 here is CASSPVGTAIYEQYF. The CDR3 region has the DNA TGTGCCAGCAGTCCCGTCGGGACAGCAATCTACGAGCAGTACTTC.

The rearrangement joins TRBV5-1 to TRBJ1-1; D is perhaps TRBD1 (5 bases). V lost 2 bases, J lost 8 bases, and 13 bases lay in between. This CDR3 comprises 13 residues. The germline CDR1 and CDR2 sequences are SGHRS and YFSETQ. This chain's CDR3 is CASSFRAGTEAFF. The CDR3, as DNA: TGCGCCAGCAGCTTTAGGGCAGGGACGGAAGCTTTCTTT.

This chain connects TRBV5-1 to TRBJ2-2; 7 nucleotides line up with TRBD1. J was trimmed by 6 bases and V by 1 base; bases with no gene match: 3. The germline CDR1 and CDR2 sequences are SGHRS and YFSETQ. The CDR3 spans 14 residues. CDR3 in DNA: TGCGCCAGCAGCTTGCCAACAGGGGCCGGGGAGCTGTTTTTT. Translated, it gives CASSLPTGAGELFF.

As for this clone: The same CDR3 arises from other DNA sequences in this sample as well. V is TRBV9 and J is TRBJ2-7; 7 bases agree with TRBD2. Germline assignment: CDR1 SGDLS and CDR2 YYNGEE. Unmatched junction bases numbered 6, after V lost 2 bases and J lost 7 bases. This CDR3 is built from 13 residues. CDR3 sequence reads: CASSVTSSGEQYF. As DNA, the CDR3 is TGTGCCAGCAGCGTGACTAGCAGCGGGGAGCAGTACTTC.

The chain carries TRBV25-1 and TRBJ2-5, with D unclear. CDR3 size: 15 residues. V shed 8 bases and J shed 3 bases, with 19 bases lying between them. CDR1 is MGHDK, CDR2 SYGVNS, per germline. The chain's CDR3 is CASSAPVFRKETQYF. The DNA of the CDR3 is TGTGCCAGCTCCGCTCCGGTTTTTAGGAAAGAGACCCAGTACTTC.

CDR3 sequence (DNA): TGCACCAGCAGCCAAGGAGACGTAACGGGCGGGGAAAAAGAGACCCAGTACTTC. It specifies CTSSQGDVTGGEKETQYF. This chain links TRBV1 with TRBJ2-5; the DNA was not used to check the table's D call, TRBD2. TRBV1 represents a pseudogene. The CDR3 runs 18 residues.

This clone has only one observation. CDR3 protein: CASSQGTGAKNIQYF. In DNA form, the CDR3 reads TGTGCCAGCTCGCAGGGGACAGGGGCCAAAAACATTCAGTACTTC. The chain joins TRBV18 to TRBJ2-4, with 9 bases identical to TRBD1. Germline trimming cut 6 bases from V and 1 base from J; bases unmatched to any gene: 4. Per the germline V gene, CDR1 is KGHSH and CDR2 is LQKENI. The CDR3 is made up of 15 amino acids.

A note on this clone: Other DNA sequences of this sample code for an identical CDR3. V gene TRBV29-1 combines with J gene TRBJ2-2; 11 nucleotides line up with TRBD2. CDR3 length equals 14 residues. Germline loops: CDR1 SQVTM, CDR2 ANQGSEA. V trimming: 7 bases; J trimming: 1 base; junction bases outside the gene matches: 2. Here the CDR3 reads CSAGTSGNTGELFF. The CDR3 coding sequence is TGCAGCGCCGGGACTAGCGGGAACACCGGGGAGCTGTTTTTT.

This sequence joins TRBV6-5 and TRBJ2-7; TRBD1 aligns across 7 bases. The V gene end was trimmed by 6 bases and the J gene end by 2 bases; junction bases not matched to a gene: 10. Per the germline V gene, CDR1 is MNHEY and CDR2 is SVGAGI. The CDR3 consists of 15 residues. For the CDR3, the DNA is TGTGCCAGCAGACATATTGACAGGGTTACCTACGAGCAGTACTTC. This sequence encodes CASRHIDRVTYEQYF.

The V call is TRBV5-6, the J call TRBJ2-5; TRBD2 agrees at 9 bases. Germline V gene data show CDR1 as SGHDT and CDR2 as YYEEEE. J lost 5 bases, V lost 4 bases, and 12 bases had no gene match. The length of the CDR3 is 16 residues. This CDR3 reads CASSQGSGGIRETQYF. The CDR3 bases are TGTGCCAGCAGCCAAGGTAGCGGGGGAATTAGGGAGACCCAGTACTTC.

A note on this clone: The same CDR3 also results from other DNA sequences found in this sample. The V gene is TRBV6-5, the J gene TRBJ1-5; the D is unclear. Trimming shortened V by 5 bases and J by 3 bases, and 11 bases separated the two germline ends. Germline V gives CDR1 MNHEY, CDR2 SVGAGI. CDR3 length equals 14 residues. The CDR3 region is CASSPDGSNQPQHF. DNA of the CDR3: TGTGCCAGCAGTCCAGACGGATCCAATCAGCCCCAGCATTTT.

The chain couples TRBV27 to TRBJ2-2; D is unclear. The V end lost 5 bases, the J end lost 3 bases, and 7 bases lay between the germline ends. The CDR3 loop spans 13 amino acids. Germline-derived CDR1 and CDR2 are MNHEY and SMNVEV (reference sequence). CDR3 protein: CASSPRYTGELFF. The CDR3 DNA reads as TGTGCCAGCAGTCCAAGGTACACCGGGGAGCTGTTTTTT.

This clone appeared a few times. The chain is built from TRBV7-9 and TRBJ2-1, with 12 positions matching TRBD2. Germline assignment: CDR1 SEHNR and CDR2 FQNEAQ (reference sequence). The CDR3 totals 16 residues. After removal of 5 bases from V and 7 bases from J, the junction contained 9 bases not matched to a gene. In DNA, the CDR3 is TGTGCCAGCAGCCAGAAACTAGCGGGAGGAGGAAATGAGCAGTTCTTC. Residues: CASSQKLAGGGNEQFF.

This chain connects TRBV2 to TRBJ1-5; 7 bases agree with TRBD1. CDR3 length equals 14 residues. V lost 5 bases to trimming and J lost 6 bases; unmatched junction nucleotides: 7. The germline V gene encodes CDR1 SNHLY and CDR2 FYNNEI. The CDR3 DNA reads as TGTGCCAGCAGTTCCCCACAGGGGCGTCAGCCCCAGCATTTT. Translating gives CASSSPQGRQPQHF.

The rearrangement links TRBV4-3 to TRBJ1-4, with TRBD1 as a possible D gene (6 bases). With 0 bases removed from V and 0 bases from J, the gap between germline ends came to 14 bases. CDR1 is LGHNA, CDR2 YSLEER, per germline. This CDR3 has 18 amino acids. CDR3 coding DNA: TGCGCCAGCAGCCAAGATGATTACAGGGAGGCAACTAATGAAAAACTGTTTTTT. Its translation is CASSQDDYREATNEKLFF.

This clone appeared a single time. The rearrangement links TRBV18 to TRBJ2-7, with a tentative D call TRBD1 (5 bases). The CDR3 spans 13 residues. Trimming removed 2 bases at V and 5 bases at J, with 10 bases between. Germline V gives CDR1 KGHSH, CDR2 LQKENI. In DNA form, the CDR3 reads TGTGCCAGCTCACCATTTGACAGCCACGAGCAGTACTTC. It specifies CASSPFDSHEQYF. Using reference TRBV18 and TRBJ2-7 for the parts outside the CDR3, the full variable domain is NAGVMQNPRHLVRRRGQEARLRCSPMKGHSHVYWYRQLPEEGLKFMVYLQKENIIDESGMPKERFSAEFPKEGPSILRIQQVVRGDSAAYFCASSPFDSHEQYFGPGTRLTVT.

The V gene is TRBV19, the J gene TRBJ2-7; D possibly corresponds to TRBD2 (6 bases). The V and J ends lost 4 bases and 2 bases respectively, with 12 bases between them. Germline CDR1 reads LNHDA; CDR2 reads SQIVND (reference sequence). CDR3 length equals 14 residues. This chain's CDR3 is CASSNERAPYEQYF. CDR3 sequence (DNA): TGTGCCAGTAGTAACGAGCGGGCCCCCTACGAGCAGTACTTC. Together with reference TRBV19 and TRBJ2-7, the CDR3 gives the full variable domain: DGGITQSPKYLFRKEGQNVTLSCEQNLNHDAMYWYRQDPGQGLRLIYYSQIVNDFQKGDIAEGYSVSREKKESFPLTVTSAQKNPTAFYLCASSNERAPYEQYFGPGTRLTVT.